What follows are 8 T cell receptor beta chains derived from one specimen sequenced in a study of cytomegalovirus exposure and HLA in healthy donors. It was with 60 Vbeta and 13 Jbeta primers that the PCR ran. Libraries were prepared by immunoSEQ multiplex PCR; TCRdb keeps only in-frame clonotypes and omits some of them. The data contain about 140,000 clones, around 79% of them seen just once; the ten biggest clones take up 3% to 4%. The sample taken for sequencing was PBMCs. These TCRs come from a female donor in good health and CMV-seronegative.

J is TRBJ1-6 and V is TRBV6-1; D not certain. This CDR3 has 15 amino acids. Trimming removed 4 bases at V and 7 bases at J, with 14 bases between. Germline CDR1 MNHNS, CDR2 SASEGT. The CDR3 DNA follows: TGTGCCAGCAGTGCCCTCGTGAGTCTGAATTCACCCCTCCACTTT. This translates into CASSALVSLNSPLHF.

V is TRBV27 and J is TRBJ2-5, with 7 bases aligning to TRBD1. The tail of the sequence fits TRBJ2-7 better, so the J call may be wrong. This CDR3 contains 14 residues. Germline values: CDR1 MNHEY, CDR2 SMNVEV (reference sequence). CDR3 sequence reads: CASSSRTGQYEQYF. CDR3 coding DNA: TGTGCCAGCAGTTCCAGGACAGGACAATACGAGCAGTACTTC.

V gene TRBV7-2 combines with J gene TRBJ2-1; a possible D gene is TRBD1 (5 bases). Germline V gene data show CDR1 as SGHTA and CDR2 as FQGNSA. Trimming left V 5 bases short and J 8 bases short, with 13 bases between. This CDR3 is 13 amino acids long. The chain's CDR3 is CASSPLLGDEQFF. Written as DNA, the CDR3 is TGTGCCAGCAGCCCCCTCTTAGGGGATGAGCAGTTCTTC.

The CDR3 loop is CASSVSRTSGREAGELFF. The CDR3 DNA sequence: TGTGCCAGCAGCGTATCTCGGACTAGCGGGAGGGAAGCCGGGGAGCTGTTTTTT. The chain couples TRBV9 to TRBJ2-2; TRBD2 agrees at 15 bases. The CDR3 contains 18 residues. Trimming at V came to 1 base and at J to 6 bases, leaving 7 bases not matched to a gene. CDR1 SGDLS and CDR2 YYNGEE come from the germline V gene.

V is TRBV4-1 and J is TRBJ2-7, with TRBD1 matching over 8 bases. CDR1 and CDR2 (germline): MGHRA, YSYEKL. The CDR3 runs 16 residues. Losses at the gene ends were 3 bases for V and 2 bases for J; bases not matched to a gene: 9. CDR3 DNA: TGCGCCAGCAGCCACTCGGCGACAGGGGAAACCTACGAGCAGTACTTC. The encoded protein is CASSHSATGETYEQYF.

Remarks on this clone: The identical CDR3 is also encoded by other nucleotide sequences in the sample. The chain joins TRBV6-5 to TRBJ1-1; no firm D call. This CDR3 is built from 12 residues. V was cut by 5 bases and J by 1 base, with 5 bases left in between. The germline CDR1 and CDR2 sequences are MNHEY and SVGAGI. CDR3 nucleotide sequence: TGTGCCAGCAGTCGAGCGAACACTGAAGCTTTCTTT. Translated: CASSRANTEAFF.

The chain combines TRBV30 with TRBJ2-7, with TRBD2 as a possible D gene (6 bases). Germline loops: CDR1 GTSNPN, CDR2 SVGIG (reference sequence). The CDR3 totals 13 residues. V was pared by 0 bases and J by 6 bases, with 12 bases between. CDR3 residues: CAWSVAGYLEQYF. The CDR3 nucleotides are TGTGCCTGGAGTGTTGCGGGGTACCTCGAGCAGTACTTC.

The chain links TRBV6-6 to TRBJ2-3; TRBD2 might be the D (5 bases). Trimming took off 7 bases at V and 2 bases at J, with 19 bases between the two ends. CDR3 length: 16 residues. CDR1 is MNHNY, CDR2 SVGAGI, per germline (reference sequence). The CDR3 loop reads CASTSGVTHSTDTQYF. CDR3 in DNA: TGTGCCAGCACCTCCGGGGTCACCCACTCCACAGATACGCAGTATTTT.